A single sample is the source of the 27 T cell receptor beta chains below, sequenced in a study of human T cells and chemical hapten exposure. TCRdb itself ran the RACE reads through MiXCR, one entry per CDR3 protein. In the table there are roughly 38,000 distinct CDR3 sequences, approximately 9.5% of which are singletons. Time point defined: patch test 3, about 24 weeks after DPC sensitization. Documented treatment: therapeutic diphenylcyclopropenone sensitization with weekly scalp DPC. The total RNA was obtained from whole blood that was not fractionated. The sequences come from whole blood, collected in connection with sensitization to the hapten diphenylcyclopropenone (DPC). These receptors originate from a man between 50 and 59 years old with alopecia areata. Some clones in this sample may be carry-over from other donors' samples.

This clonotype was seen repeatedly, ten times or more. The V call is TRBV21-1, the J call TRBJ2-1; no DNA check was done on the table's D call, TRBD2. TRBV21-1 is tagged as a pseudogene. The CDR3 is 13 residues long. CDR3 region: CASSKRTRNEQFF. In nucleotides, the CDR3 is TGTGCCAGCAGCAAGAGGACTCGCAATGAGCAGTTCTTC.

The CDR3 loop reads CSVEIWTRFF. The CDR3 bases are TGCAGCGTTGAAATTTGGACTAGGTTCTTC. The chain combines TRBV29-1 with TRBJ2-1, with 7 bases that match TRBD2. CDR1 and CDR2 (germline): SQVTM, ANQGSEA. This CDR3 has 10 residues. Unmatched junction bases numbered 4, after V lost 2 bases and J lost 15 bases.

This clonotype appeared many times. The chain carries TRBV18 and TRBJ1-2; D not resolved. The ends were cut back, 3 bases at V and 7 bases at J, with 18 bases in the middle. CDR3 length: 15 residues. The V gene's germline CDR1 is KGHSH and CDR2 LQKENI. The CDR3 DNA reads TGTGCCAGCTCACCTAGTCAGGTCCCAAGGATTGGCTACACCTTC. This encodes CASSPSQVPRIGYTF.

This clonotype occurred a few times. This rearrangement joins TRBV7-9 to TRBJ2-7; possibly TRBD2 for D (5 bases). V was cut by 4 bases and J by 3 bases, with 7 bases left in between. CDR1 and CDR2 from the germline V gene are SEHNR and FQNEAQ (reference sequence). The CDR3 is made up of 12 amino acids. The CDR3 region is CASSYGNYEQYF. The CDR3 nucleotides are TGTGCCAGCAGCTACGGGAACTACGAGCAGTACTTC.

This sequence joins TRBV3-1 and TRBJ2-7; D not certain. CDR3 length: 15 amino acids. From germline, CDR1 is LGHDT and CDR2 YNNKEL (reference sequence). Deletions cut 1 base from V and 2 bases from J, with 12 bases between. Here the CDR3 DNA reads TGTGCCAGCAGCCAAGGGAACTTACCAACCTACGAGCAGTACTTC. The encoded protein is CASSQGNLPTYEQYF.

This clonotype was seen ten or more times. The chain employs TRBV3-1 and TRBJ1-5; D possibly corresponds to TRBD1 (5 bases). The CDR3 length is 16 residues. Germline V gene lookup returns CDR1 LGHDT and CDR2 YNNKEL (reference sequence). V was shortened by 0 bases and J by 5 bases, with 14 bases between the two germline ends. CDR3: CASSQDSRAGDQPQHF. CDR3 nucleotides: TGTGCCAGCAGCCAAGATAGCAGGGCCGGGGATCAGCCCCAGCATTTT.

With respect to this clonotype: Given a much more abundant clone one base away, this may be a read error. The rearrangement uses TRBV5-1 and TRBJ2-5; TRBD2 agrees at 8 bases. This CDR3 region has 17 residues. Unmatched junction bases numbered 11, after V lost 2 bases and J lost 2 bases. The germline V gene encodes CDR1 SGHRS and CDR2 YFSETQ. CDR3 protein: CASSLAQLTGGQETQYF. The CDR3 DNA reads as TGCGCCAGCAGCTTAGCCCAACTAACGGGAGGGCAAGAGACCCAGTACTTC.

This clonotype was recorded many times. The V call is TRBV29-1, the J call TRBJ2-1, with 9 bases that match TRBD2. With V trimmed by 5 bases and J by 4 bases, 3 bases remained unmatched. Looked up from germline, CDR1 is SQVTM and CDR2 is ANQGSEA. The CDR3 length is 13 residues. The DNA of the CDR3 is TGCAGCGTTTCTCTAGCGGGATACAATGAGCAGTTCTTC. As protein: CSVSLAGYNEQFF.

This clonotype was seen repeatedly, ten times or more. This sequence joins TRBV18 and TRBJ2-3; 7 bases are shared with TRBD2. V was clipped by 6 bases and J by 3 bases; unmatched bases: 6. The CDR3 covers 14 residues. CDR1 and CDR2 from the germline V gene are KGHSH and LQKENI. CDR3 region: CASSLLAMTDTQYF. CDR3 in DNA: TGTGCCAGCTCTCTACTAGCGATGACAGATACGCAGTATTTT.

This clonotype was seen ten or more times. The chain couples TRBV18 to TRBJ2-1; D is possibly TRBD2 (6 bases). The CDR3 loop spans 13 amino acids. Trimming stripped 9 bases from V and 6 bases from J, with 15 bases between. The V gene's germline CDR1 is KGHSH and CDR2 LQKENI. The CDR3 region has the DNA TGTGCCAGTCTAGGGACTCTCGTCAATGAGCAGTTCTTC. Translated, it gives CASLGTLVNEQFF. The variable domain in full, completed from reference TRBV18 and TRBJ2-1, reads NAGVMQNPRHLVRRRGQEARLRCSPMKGHSHVYWYRQLPEEGLKFMVYLQKENIIDESGMPKERFSAEFPKEGPSILRIQQVVRGDSAAYFCASLGTLVNEQFFGPGTRLTVL.

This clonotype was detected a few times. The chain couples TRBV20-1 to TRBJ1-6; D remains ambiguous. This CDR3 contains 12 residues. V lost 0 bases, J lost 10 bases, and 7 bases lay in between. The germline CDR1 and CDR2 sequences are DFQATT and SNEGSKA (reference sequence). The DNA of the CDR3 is TGCAGTGCTAGAGATGGGTACTCACCCCTCCACTTT. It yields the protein CSARDGYSPLHF.

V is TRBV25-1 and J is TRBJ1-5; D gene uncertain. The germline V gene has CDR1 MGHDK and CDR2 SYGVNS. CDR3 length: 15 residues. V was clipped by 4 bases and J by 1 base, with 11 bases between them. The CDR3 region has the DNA TGTGCCAGCAGTGCCAAGGTAGGCAGCAATCAGCCCCAGCATTTT. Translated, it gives CASSAKVGSNQPQHF.

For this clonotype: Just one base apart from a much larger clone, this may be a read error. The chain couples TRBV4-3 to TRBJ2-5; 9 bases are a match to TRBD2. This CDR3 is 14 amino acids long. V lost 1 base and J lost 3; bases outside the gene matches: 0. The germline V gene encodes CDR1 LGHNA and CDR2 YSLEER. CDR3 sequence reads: CASSQGLAEETQYF. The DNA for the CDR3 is TGCGCCAGCAGCCAAGGACTAGCGGAAGAGACCCAGTACTTC.

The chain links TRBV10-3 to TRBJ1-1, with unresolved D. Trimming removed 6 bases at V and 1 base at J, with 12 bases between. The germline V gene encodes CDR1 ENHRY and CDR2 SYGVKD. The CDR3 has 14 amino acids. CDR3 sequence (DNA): TGTGCCATCAGCAGATTGGAACCGAACACTGAAGCTTTCTTT. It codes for CAISRLEPNTEAFF.

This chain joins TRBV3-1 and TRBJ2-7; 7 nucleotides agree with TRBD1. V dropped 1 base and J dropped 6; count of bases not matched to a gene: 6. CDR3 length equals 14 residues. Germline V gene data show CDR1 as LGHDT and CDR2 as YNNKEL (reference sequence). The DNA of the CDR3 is TGTGCCAGCAGCCAAGGACAGGGCCTGGGCGAGCAGTACTTC. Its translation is CASSQGQGLGEQYF.

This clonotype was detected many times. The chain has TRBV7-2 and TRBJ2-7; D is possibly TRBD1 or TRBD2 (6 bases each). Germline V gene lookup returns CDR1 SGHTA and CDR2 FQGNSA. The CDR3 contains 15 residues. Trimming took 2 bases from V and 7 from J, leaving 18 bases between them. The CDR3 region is CASSLYPGARGEQYF. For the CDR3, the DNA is TGTGCCAGCAGCTTATATCCGGGGGCGCGGGGAGAGCAGTACTTC.

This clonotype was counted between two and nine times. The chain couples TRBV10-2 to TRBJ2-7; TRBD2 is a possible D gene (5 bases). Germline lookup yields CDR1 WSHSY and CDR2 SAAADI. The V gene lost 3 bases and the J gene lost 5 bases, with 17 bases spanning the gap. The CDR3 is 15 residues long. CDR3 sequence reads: CASSERAAFGNEQYF. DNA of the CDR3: TGCGCCAGCAGTGAACGGGCAGCTTTCGGGAACGAGCAGTACTTC.

The CDR3 here is CASSQDPSSAGGFVETQYF. The CDR3 DNA reads TGTGCCAGCAGCCAAGACCCCTCTAGCGCTGGCGGATTCGTGGAGACCCAGTACTTC. The chain couples TRBV3-1 to TRBJ2-5; a possible D gene is TRBD2 (6 bases). Germline assignment: CDR1 LGHDT and CDR2 YNNKEL (reference sequence). Trimming removed 0 bases from V and 5 bases from J, with 25 bases in between. The CDR3 runs 19 residues.

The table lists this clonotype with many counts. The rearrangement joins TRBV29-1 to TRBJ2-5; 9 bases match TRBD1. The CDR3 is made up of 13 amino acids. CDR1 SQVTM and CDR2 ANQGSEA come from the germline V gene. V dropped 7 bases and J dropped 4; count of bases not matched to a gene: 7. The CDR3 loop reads CSASGQGIETQYF. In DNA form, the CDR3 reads TGCAGCGCCTCCGGACAGGGGATAGAGACCCAGTACTTC.

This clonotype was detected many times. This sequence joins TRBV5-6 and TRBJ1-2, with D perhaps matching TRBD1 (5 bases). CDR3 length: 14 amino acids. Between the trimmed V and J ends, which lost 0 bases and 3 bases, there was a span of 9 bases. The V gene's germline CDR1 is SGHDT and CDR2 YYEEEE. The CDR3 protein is CASSLGQGYYGYTF. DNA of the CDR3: TGTGCCAGCAGCTTGGGTCAGGGCTACTATGGCTACACCTTC. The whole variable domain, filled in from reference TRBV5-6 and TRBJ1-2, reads DAGVTQSPTHLIKTRGQQVTLRCSPKSGHDTVSWYQQALGQGPQFIFQYYEEEERQRGNFPDRFSGHQFPNYSSELNVNALLLGDSALYLCASSLGQGYYGYTFGSGTRLTVV.

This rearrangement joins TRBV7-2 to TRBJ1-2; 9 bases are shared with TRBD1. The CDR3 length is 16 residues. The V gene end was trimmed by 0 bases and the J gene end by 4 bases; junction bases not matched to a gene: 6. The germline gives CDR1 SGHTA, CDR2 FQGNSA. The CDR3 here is CASSLAPGQGFYGYTF. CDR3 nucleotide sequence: TGTGCCAGCAGCTTAGCCCCGGGACAGGGATTCTATGGCTACACCTTC.

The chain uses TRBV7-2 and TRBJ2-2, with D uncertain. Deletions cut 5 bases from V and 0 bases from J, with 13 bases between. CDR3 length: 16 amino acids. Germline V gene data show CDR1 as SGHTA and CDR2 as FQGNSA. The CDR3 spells CASSPLSRPNTGELFF. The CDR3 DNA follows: TGTGCCAGCAGCCCACTATCTAGGCCGAACACCGGGGAGCTGTTTTTT.

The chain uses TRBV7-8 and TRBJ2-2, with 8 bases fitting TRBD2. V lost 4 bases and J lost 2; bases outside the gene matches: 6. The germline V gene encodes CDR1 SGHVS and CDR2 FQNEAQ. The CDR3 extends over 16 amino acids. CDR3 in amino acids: CASSSRTSGNTGELFF. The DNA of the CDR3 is TGTGCCAGCAGCTCGCGTACTAGCGGCAACACCGGGGAGCTGTTTTTT.

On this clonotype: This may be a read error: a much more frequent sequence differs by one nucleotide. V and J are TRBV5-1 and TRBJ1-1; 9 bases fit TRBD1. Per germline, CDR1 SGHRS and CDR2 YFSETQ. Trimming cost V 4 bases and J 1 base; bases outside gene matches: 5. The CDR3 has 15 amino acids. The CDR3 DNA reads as TGCGCCAGCAGCCCAGGGACAGGGAGGAACACTGAAGCTTTCTTT. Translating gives CASSPGTGRNTEAFF.

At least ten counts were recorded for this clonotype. CDR3 region: CASSPFGSNEKLFF. The DNA for the CDR3 is TGTGCCAGCTCACCATTCGGGTCTAATGAAAAACTGTTTTTT. The rearrangement joins TRBV18 to TRBJ1-4, with D hard to call. Deletions cut 2 bases from V and 3 bases from J, with 7 bases between. This CDR3 region has 14 residues. Germline loops: CDR1 KGHSH, CDR2 LQKENI. Full variable domain (remainder filled in from reference TRBV18 and TRBJ1-4): NAGVMQNPRHLVRRRGQEARLRCSPMKGHSHVYWYRQLPEEGLKFMVYLQKENIIDESGMPKERFSAEFPKEGPSILRIQQVVRGDSAAYFCASSPFGSNEKLFFGSGTQLSVL.

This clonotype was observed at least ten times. The CDR3 sequence: CASSLVTSGDNEQFF. Written as DNA, the CDR3 is TGTGCCAGCAGCTTAGTGACTAGCGGAGACAATGAGCAGTTCTTC. The rearrangement joins TRBV7-2 to TRBJ2-1; TRBD2 matches at 9 bases. V was pared by 1 base and J by 5 bases, with 3 bases of the junction left unmatched. Germline V gene sequence: CDR1 SGHTA, CDR2 FQGNSA. This CDR3 region has 15 residues.

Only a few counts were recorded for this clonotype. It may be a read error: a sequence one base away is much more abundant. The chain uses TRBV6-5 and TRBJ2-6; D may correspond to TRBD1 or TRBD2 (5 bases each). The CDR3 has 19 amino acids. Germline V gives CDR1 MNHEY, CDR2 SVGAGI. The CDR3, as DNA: TGTGCCAGCAGCCAGGTCAGAGGGGAAGGGAGCTCTGGGGCCAACGTCCCGACTTTC. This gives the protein CASSQVRGEGSSGANVPTF.